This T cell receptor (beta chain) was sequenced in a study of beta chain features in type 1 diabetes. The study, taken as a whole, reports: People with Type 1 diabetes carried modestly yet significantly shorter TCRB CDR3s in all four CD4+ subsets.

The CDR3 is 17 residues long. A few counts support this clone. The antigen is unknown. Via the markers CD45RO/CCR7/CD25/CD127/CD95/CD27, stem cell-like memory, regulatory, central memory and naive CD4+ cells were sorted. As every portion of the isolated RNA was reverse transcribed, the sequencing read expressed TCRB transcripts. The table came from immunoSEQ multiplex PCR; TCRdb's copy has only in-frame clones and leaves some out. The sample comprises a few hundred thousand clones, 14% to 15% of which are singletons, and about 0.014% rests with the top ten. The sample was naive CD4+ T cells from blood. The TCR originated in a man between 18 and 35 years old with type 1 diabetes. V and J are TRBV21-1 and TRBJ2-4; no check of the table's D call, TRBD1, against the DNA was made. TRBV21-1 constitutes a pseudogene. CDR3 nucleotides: TGTGCCAGCAGGTACATCCAGGGGTTGGCGGCCAAAAACATTCAGTACTTC. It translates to CASRYIQGLAAKNIQYF.